What follows are 27 T cell receptor beta chains derived from one specimen sequenced in a study of shared clonotypes between healthy human individuals. The data were produced by immunoSEQ multiplex PCR, yet TCRdb's version contains in-frame clones alone and is incomplete. The sample consists of about 2.2 million clones, about 92% of them appearing once. Only CD45RO-negative cells positively selected for CCR7 counted as naive CD8 cells, so terminally differentiated effector memory CD45RA+ cells were excluded. Sequenced sample: naive CD8+ T cells from PBMCs. These receptors all stem from a man younger than 35 in good health. Some clones in this sample may be carry-over from other donors' samples.

This chain links TRBV19 with TRBJ2-5, with D perhaps matching TRBD1 (5 bases). Germline CDR1 is LNHDA and CDR2 is SQIVND (reference sequence). Trimming left V 8 bases short and J 5 bases short, with 9 bases between. The CDR3 extends over 11 amino acids. The CDR3 DNA sequence: TGTGCCAGTGGAAAGGGGGAGACCCAGTACTTC. Its translation is CASGKGETQYF.

J is TRBJ2-7 and V is TRBV7-9, with D unresolved. The V end was cut by 5 bases, the J end by 1 base, with 12 bases between. The CDR3 covers 14 residues. Germline-derived CDR1 and CDR2 are SEHNR and FQNEAQ (reference sequence). CDR3 region: CASSPSDGSYEQYF. The DNA for the CDR3 is TGTGCCAGCAGCCCGTCGGACGGATCCTACGAGCAGTACTTC.

The chain uses TRBV27 and TRBJ2-5; tentatively, D is TRBD1 (5 bases). The CDR3 consists of 15 residues. V lost 3 bases and J lost 0, with 11 bases in between. The germline V gene has CDR1 MNHEY and CDR2 SMNVEV (reference sequence). The CDR3 protein is CASSLGPRHQETQYF. CDR3 in DNA: TGTGCCAGCAGTTTGGGGCCCCGGCACCAAGAGACCCAGTACTTC.

The gene calls are TRBV11-2 and TRBJ2-7; D is possibly TRBD2 (5 bases). From germline, CDR1 is SGHAT and CDR2 FQNNGV. V was pared by 7 bases and J by 7 bases, with 26 bases between. CDR3 length: 16 residues. This CDR3 reads CASTGLLGHNRGEQYF. DNA for the CDR3: TGTGCCAGCACCGGCCTCCTGGGTCACAACCGGGGAGAGCAGTACTTC.

J is TRBJ2-2 and V is TRBV5-1, with D perhaps TRBD1 (5 bases). The V and J ends lost 4 bases and 4 bases respectively, with 20 bases between them. The germline V gene has CDR1 SGHRS and CDR2 YFSETQ. The CDR3 sequence is 17 residues long. CDR3 residues: CASSIRATASGTGELFF. CDR3 DNA sequence: TGCGCCAGCAGCATAAGAGCGACAGCCTCGGGCACCGGGGAGCTGTTTTTT.

This sequence joins TRBV19 and TRBJ2-2; D ambiguous. Deletions cut 5 bases from V and 5 bases from J, with 6 bases between. Germline CDR1 LNHDA, CDR2 SQIVND (reference sequence). This CDR3 contains 12 residues. The CDR3 protein is CASSPGTGELFF. CDR3 sequence (DNA): TGTGCCAGTAGTCCTGGTACCGGGGAGCTGTTTTTT.

The chain has TRBV19 and TRBJ2-2, with 8 bases that match TRBD2. The trim removed 5 bases at V and 6 bases at J, leaving 5 bases unmatched. This CDR3 is built from 14 residues. CDR1 is LNHDA and CDR2 is SQIVND in the germline V gene (reference sequence). The CDR3 protein is CASSSGRGSGELFF. The DNA of the CDR3 is TGTGCCAGTAGTTCCGGGAGGGGTTCCGGGGAGCTGTTTTTT. Full variable domain (rest looked up from reference TRBV19 and TRBJ2-2): DGGITQSPKYLFRKEGQNVTLSCEQNLNHDAMYWYRQDPGQGLRLIYYSQIVNDFQKGDIAEGYSVSREKKESFPLTVTSAQKNPTAFYLCASSSGRGSGELFFGEGSRLTVL.

The chain has TRBV6-1 and TRBJ1-5; 7 bases align to TRBD1. With 7 bases clipped from V and 4 bases from J, the junction kept 4 bases outside the gene matches. Germline-derived CDR1 and CDR2 are MNHNS and SASEGT. CDR3 length: 13 residues. The CDR3 DNA follows: TGTGCCAGCACCGGGGACAGAAATCAGCCCCAGCATTTT. This gives the protein CASTGDRNQPQHF.

The genes are TRBV28 and TRBJ2-5, with 9 bases fitting TRBD2. The CDR3 runs 17 residues. The trim removed 2 bases at V and 4 bases at J, leaving 11 bases unmatched. From germline, CDR1 is MDHEN and CDR2 SYDVKM. The CDR3, as DNA: TGTGCCAGCAGTTTACTATTCCTAGCGGGATTTGGAGAGACCCAGTACTTC. As protein: CASSLLFLAGFGETQYF.

The J gene is TRBJ2-7, the V gene TRBV27, with D unclear. Germline V gene sequence: CDR1 MNHEY, CDR2 SMNVEV (reference sequence). The CDR3 has 13 residues. V was shortened by 5 bases and J by 2 bases, with 10 bases between the two germline ends. CDR3 sequence reads: CASSQSSAYEQYF. CDR3 DNA sequence: TGTGCCAGCAGTCAAAGCAGCGCCTACGAGCAGTACTTC.

Only one count was recorded for this clone. This rearrangement joins TRBV6-5 to TRBJ1-1; the D gene is possibly TRBD1 (5 bases). Germline CDR1 reads MNHEY; CDR2 reads SVGAGI. The CDR3 covers 15 residues. V was shortened by 2 bases and J by 1 base, with 11 bases between the two germline ends. This CDR3 reads CASSYDTGRNTEAFF. For the CDR3, the DNA is TGTGCCAGCAGTTACGACACAGGACGGAACACTGAAGCTTTCTTT.

This clone showed up just once. J is TRBJ2-1 and V is TRBV10-2; tentative D call: TRBD2 (6 bases). This CDR3 has 14 amino acids. Per the germline V gene, CDR1 is WSHSY and CDR2 is SAAADI. V gave up 6 bases and J gave up 10 bases, with 19 bases separating them. CDR3 sequence: CASSQVGEEGEQFF. The CDR3 coding sequence is TGCGCCAGCAGCCAGGTGGGGGAGGAGGGCGAGCAGTTCTTC.

The genes are TRBV19 and TRBJ1-2; possibly TRBD1 for D (5 bases). V was clipped by 4 bases and J by 4 bases, with 13 bases between them. Germline V gene data show CDR1 as LNHDA and CDR2 as SQIVND (reference sequence). The CDR3 is 14 residues long. CDR3 coding DNA: TGTGCCAGTAGTACCGTGGGGGGAATCTATGGCTACACCTTC. It encodes CASSTVGGIYGYTF.

The rearrangement joins TRBV6-1 to TRBJ1-4; D is undetermined. V dropped 7 bases and J dropped 0 bases, with 9 bases sitting between them. CDR3 size: 14 residues. The germline CDR1 and CDR2 sequences are MNHNS and SASEGT. CDR3 in DNA: TGTGCCAGCAATGGAGGGACAACTAATGAAAAACTGTTTTTT. Its translation: CASNGGTTNEKLFF.

V usage is TRBV27 and J usage is TRBJ2-2; perhaps D is TRBD1 or TRBD2 (6 bases each). Germline CDR1 is MNHEY and CDR2 is SMNVEV (reference sequence). V gave up 0 bases and J gave up 1 base, with 12 bases separating them. The CDR3 contains 17 residues. DNA of the CDR3: TGTGCCAGCAGTTTATCCTCGGGGGCGGAGAACACCGGGGAGCTGTTTTTT. Protein sequence: CASSLSSGAENTGELFF.

The chain couples TRBV5-6 to TRBJ2-4, with D perhaps matching TRBD1 (6 bases). The CDR3 is 14 residues long. The germline V gene encodes CDR1 SGHDT and CDR2 YYEEEE. The V end was cut by 5 bases, the J end by 0 bases, with 9 bases between. The CDR3 coding sequence is TGTGCCAGCAGGTCAGGGGTAGCCAAAAACATTCAGTACTTC. Its translation is CASRSGVAKNIQYF.

The J gene is TRBJ2-2, the V gene TRBV19; D call uncertain. V was clipped by 1 base and J by 3 bases, with 9 bases between them. CDR1 LNHDA and CDR2 SQIVND come from the germline V gene (reference sequence). The CDR3 runs to 15 residues. CDR3 loop: CASSIAGLYTGELFF. CDR3 sequence (DNA): TGTGCCAGTAGTATAGCTGGCCTCTACACCGGGGAGCTGTTTTTT.

V and J are TRBV11-3 and TRBJ2-2; 8 bases line up with TRBD2. This CDR3 has 14 residues. The V gene's germline CDR1 is SGHNT and CDR2 YENEEA. V lost 3 bases to trimming and J lost 5 bases; unmatched junction nucleotides: 2. The CDR3 coding sequence is TGTGCCAGCAGCTTGGCTAGCGGGACCGGGGAGCTGTTTTTT. Translation: CASSLASGTGELFF. Supplemented by reference TRBV11-3 and TRBJ2-2, the full variable domain reads EAGVVQSPRYKIIEKKQPVAFWCNPISGHNTLYWYLQNLGQGPELLIRYENEEAVDDSQLPKDRFSAERLKGVDSTLKIQPAELGDSAVYLCASSLASGTGELFFGEGSRLTVL.

The V gene is TRBV28, the J gene TRBJ1-1; D possibly corresponds to TRBD1 (5 bases). V shed 2 bases and J shed 2 bases, with 12 bases lying between them. Germline V CDR1 and CDR2: MDHEN, SYDVKM. The CDR3 extends over 15 amino acids. CDR3 sequence: CASSLGRERNTEAFF. The DNA for the CDR3 is TGTGCCAGCAGTTTAGGCAGGGAGAGAAACACTGAAGCTTTCTTT.

Here the CDR3 DNA reads TGTGCCAGTAGCGACGGGTTGTACGAGCAGTACTTC. Translating it yields CASSDGLYEQYF. V gene TRBV19 combines with J gene TRBJ2-7; D call uncertain. In germline, CDR1 is LNHDA, CDR2 SQIVND (reference sequence). V lost 6 bases, J lost 4 bases, and 10 bases lay in between. The CDR3 length is 12 residues.

The chain uses TRBV11-3 and TRBJ2-2; 11 positions match TRBD1. V dropped 5 bases and J dropped 3; count of bases not matched to a gene: 14. This CDR3 has 19 residues. The germline CDR1 and CDR2 sequences are SGHNT and YENEEA. The CDR3 is CASSRRTGQGASDTGELFF. In DNA form, the CDR3 reads TGTGCCAGCAGCCGTAGGACTGGACAGGGGGCTTCCGACACCGGGGAGCTGTTTTTT.

The chain is built from TRBV21-1 and TRBJ2-7; TRBD2 is the table's D call, not checked against the DNA. TRBV21-1 is noted as a pseudogene. This CDR3 has 13 residues. CDR3 amino acids: CASSGTGPYEQYF. CDR3 DNA: TGTGCCAGCAGCGGGACTGGACCCTACGAGCAGTACTTC.

This chain uses TRBV7-6 with TRBJ2-7; possibly TRBD2 for D (6 bases). Germline CDR1 and CDR2: SGHVS and FNYEAQ. Trimming took off 2 bases at V and 3 bases at J, with 11 bases between the two ends. This CDR3 has 14 amino acids. CDR3 coding DNA: TGTGCCAGCAGCTTATTTGAGGGAGGCTACGAGCAGTACTTC. Translated, it gives CASSLFEGGYEQYF. Drawing the rest from reference TRBV7-6 and TRBJ2-7, the complete variable domain is GAGVSQSPRYKVTKRGQDVALRCDPISGHVSLYWYRQALGQGPEFLTYFNYEAQQDKSGLPNDRFSAERPEGSISTLTIQRTEQRDSAMYRCASSLFEGGYEQYFGPGTRLTVT.

The chain employs TRBV4-3 and TRBJ2-1; 11 nucleotides match TRBD2. CDR3 length: 16 amino acids. V shed 4 bases and J 4 bases; nucleotides not matched to a gene: 6. Germline-derived CDR1 and CDR2 are LGHNA and YSLEER. The CDR3 loop reads CASSPSGLAEYNEQFF. CDR3 nucleotides: TGCGCCAGCAGCCCTTCGGGACTAGCGGAGTACAATGAGCAGTTCTTC.

This clone was picked up one time. CDR3 bases: TGTGCCAGTAGTATCAAGGGACTCTCTGGAAACACCATATATTTT. Its protein is CASSIKGLSGNTIYF. The rearrangement links TRBV19 to TRBJ1-3, with D perhaps matching TRBD1 (5 bases). Germline CDR1 LNHDA, CDR2 SQIVND (reference sequence). The CDR3 extends over 15 amino acids. Trimming left V 3 bases short and J 0 bases short, with 9 bases between. The entire variable domain, with the rest obtained from reference TRBV19 and TRBJ1-3, is as follows: DGGITQSPKYLFRKEGQNVTLSCEQNLNHDAMYWYRQDPGQGLRLIYYSQIVNDFQKGDIAEGYSVSREKKESFPLTVTSAQKNPTAFYLCASSIKGLSGNTIYFGEGSWLTVV.

In its sample, this clone was seen a few times. The same CDR3 can be traced to other DNA sequences in this sample. The CDR3 bases are TGTGCCAGCAGCCCCGGAGGCAACACTGAAGCTTTCTTT. As protein: CASSPGGNTEAFF. The J gene is TRBJ1-1, the V gene TRBV9; D gene uncertain. CDR3 length: 13 amino acids. Trimming left V 4 bases short and J 2 bases short, with 9 bases between. Germline CDR1 and CDR2: SGDLS and YYNGEE.

Turning to this clone: In the same sample, other DNA sequences code for this CDR3. The chain has TRBV15 and TRBJ2-7, with TRBD1 matching 7 bases. The V and J ends lost 3 bases and 3 bases, in that order; junction bases with no gene match: 5. This CDR3 is built from 14 residues. The germline CDR1 and CDR2 sequences are LNHNV and YYDKDF (reference sequence). CDR3 residues: CATSRGRGSYEQYF. Here the CDR3 DNA reads TGTGCCACCAGCAGGGGCAGGGGGAGCTACGAGCAGTACTTC.